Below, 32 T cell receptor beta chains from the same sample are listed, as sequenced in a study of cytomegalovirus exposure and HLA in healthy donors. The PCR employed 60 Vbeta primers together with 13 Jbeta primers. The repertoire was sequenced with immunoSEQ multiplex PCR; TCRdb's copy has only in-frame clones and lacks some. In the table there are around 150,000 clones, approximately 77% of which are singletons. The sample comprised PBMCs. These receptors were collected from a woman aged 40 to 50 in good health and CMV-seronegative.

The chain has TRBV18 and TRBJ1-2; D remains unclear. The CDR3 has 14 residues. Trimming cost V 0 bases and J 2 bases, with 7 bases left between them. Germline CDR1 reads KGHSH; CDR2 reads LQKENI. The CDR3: CASSPPQANYGYTF. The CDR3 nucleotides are TGTGCCAGCTCACCACCCCAGGCAAACTATGGCTACACCTTC.

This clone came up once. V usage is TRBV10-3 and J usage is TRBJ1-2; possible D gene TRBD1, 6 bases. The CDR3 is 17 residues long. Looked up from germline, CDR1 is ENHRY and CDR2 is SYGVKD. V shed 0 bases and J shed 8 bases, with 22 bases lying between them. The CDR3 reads CAISESGVRGLIGGYTF. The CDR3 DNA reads TGTGCCATCAGTGAGTCGGGGGTTAGGGGGTTAATTGGAGGCTACACCTTC.

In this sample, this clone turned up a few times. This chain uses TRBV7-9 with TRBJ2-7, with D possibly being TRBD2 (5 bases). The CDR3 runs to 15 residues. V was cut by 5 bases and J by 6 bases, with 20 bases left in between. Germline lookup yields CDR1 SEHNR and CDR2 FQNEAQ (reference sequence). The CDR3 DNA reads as TGTGCCAGCAGCCCTGCCTGGGATGCTGAGGGCGAGCAGTACTTC. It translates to CASSPAWDAEGEQYF.

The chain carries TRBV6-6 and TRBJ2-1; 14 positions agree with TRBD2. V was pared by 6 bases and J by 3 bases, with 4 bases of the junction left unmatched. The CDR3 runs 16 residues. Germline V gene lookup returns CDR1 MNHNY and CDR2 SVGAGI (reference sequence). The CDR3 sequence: CASSSGLAGGYNEQFF. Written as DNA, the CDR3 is TGTGCCAGCAGCTCCGGACTAGCGGGGGGCTACAATGAGCAGTTCTTC.

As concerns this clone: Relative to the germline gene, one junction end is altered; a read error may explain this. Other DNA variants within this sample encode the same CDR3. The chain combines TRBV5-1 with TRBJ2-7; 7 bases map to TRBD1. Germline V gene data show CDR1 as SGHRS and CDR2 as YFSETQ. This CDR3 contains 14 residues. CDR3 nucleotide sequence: TGCGCTAGCAGCCACAGGGGTTCTCCATGGGAGCAGTACTTC. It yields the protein CASSHRGSPWEQYF. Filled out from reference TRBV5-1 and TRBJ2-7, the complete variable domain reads KAGVTQTPRYLIKTRGQQVTLSCSPISGHRSVSWYQQTPGQGLQFLFEYFSETQRNKGNFPGRFSGRQFSNSRSEMNVSTLELGDSALYLCASSHRGSPWEQYFGPGTRLTVT.

As DNA, the CDR3 is TGTGCCAGCAGCGTAGGGGAGACGAACCCCAGGAGTGAAGCTTTCTTT. Protein product: CASSVGETNPRSEAFF. The chain carries TRBV9 and TRBJ1-1; D gene ambiguous. CDR3 length: 16 amino acids. Trimming took 0 bases from V and 7 from J, leaving 19 bases between them. Germline V gene sequence: CDR1 SGDLS, CDR2 YYNGEE.

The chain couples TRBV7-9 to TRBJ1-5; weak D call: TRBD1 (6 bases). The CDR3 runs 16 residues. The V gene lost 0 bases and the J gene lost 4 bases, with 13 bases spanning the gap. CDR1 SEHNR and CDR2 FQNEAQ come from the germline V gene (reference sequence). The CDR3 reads CASSLAQGGQNQPQHF. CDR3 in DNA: TGTGCCAGCAGCTTAGCGCAAGGGGGACAAAATCAGCCCCAGCATTTT.

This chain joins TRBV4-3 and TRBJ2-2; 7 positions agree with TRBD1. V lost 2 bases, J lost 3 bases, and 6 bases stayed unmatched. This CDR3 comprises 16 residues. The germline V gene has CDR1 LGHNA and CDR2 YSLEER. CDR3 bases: TGCGCCAGCAGCCAAAACCGGGACAGATACACCGGGGAGCTGTTTTTT. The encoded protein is CASSQNRDRYTGELFF.

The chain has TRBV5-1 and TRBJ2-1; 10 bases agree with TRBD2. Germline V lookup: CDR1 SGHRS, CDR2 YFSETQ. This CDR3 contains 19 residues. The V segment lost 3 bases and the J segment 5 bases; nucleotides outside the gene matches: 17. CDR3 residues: CASSSSRGVAGGFNNEQFF. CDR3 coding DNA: TGCGCCAGCAGCTCATCGCGGGGTGTAGCGGGGGGATTTAACAATGAGCAGTTCTTC.

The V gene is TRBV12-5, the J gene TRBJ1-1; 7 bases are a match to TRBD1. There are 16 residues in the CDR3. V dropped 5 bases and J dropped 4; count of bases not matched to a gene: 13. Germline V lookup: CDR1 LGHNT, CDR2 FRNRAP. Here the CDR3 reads CASGLETGRFFTEAFF. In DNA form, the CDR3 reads TGTGCTAGTGGTCTAGAGACAGGGCGCTTTTTCACTGAAGCTTTCTTT. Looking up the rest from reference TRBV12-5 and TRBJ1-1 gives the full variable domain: DARVTQTPRHKVTEMGQEVTMRCQPILGHNTVFWYRQTMMQGLELLAYFRNRAPLDDSGMPKDRFSAEMPDATLATLKIQPSEPRDSAVYFCASGLETGRFFTEAFFGQGTRLTVV.

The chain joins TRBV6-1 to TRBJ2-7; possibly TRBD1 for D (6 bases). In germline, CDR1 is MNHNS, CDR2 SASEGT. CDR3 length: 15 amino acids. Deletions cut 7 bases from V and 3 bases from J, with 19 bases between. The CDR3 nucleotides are TGTGCCAGCACACCCCGGGGAGACAGGAACTACGAGCAGTACTTC. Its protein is CASTPRGDRNYEQYF.

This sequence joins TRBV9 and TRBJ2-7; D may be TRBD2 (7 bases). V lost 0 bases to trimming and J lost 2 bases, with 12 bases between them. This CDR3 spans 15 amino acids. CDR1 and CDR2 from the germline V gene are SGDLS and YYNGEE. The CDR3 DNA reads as TGTGCCAGCAGCGTAGACGGCGGGGGCCCCTACGAGCAGTACTTC. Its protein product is CASSVDGGGPYEQYF.

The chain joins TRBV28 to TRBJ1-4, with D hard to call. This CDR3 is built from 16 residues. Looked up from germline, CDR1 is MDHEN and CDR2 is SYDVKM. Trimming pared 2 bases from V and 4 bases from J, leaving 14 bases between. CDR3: CASSLGDRRSNEKLFF. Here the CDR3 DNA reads TGTGCCAGCAGTTTAGGAGATCGACGGAGTAATGAAAAACTGTTTTTT.

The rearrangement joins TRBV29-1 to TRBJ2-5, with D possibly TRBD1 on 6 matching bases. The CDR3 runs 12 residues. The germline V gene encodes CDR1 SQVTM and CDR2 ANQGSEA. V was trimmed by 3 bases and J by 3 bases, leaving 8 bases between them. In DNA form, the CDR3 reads TGCAGCGTTGACCCAGGGGAAGAGACCCAGTACTTC. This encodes CSVDPGEETQYF.

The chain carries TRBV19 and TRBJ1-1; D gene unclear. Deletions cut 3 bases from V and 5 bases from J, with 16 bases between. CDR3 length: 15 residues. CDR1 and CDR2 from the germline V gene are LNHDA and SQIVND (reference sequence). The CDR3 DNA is TGTGCCAGTAGTATCCCCGGCGTTTGGAGGACTGAAGCTTTCTTT. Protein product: CASSIPGVWRTEAFF. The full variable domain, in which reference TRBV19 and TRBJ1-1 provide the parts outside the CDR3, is DGGITQSPKYLFRKEGQNVTLSCEQNLNHDAMYWYRQDPGQGLRLIYYSQIVNDFQKGDIAEGYSVSREKKESFPLTVTSAQKNPTAFYLCASSIPGVWRTEAFFGQGTRLTVV.

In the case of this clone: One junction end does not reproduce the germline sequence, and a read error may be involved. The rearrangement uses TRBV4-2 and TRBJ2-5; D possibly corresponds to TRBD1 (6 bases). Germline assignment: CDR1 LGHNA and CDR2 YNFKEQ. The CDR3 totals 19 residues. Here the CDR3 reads CVSSQERRTVNGDQETQYF. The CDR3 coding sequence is TGTGTCAGCAGCCAAGAGAGGAGGACAGTCAACGGAGACCAAGAGACCCAGTACTTC.

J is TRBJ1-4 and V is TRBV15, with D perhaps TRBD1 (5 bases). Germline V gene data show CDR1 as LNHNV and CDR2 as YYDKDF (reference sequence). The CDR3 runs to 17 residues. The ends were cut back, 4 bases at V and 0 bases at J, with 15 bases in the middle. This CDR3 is CATSTMMGGTTNEKLFF. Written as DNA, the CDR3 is TGTGCCACCAGCACCATGATGGGGGGTACAACTAATGAAAAACTGTTTTTT.

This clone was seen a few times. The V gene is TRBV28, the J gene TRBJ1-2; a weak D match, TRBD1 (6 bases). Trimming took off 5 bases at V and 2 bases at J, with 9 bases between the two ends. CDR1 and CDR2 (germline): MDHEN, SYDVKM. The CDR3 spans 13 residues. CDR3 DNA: TGTGCCAGCAGTACCCAGGGGAACTATGGCTACACCTTC. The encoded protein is CASSTQGNYGYTF.

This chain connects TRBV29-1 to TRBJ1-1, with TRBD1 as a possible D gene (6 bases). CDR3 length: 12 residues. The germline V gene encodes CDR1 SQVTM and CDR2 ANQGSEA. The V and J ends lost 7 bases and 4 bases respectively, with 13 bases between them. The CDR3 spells CSGRGFVTEAFF. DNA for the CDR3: TGCAGCGGCAGGGGTTTCGTCACTGAAGCTTTCTTT.

This CDR3 is CASSKKLTGPNEKLFF. CDR3 DNA: TGTGCCAGCAGCAAAAAACTGACAGGCCCTAATGAAAAACTGTTTTTT. This chain connects TRBV5-6 to TRBJ1-4; possible D gene TRBD1, 6 bases. Trimming stripped 4 bases from V and 3 bases from J, with 16 bases between. Germline CDR1 and CDR2: SGHDT and YYEEEE. The CDR3 runs 16 residues. Full variable domain (rest looked up from reference TRBV5-6 and TRBJ1-4): DAGVTQSPTHLIKTRGQQVTLRCSPKSGHDTVSWYQQALGQGPQFIFQYYEEEERQRGNFPDRFSGHQFPNYSSELNVNALLLGDSALYLCASSKKLTGPNEKLFFGSGTQLSVL.

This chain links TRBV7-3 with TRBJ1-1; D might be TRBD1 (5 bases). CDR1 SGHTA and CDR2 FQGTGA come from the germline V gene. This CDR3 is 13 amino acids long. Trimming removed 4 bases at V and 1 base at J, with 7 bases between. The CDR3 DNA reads TGTGCCAGCAGCTCGGACACGAACACTGAAGCTTTCTTT. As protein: CASSSDTNTEAFF.

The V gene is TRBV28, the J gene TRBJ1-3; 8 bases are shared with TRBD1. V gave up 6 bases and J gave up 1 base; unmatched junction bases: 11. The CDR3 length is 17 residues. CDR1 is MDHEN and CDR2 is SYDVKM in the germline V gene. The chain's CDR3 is CASRASGQGESGNTIYF. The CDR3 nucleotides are TGTGCCAGCAGGGCGAGCGGACAGGGTGAATCTGGAAACACCATATATTTT.

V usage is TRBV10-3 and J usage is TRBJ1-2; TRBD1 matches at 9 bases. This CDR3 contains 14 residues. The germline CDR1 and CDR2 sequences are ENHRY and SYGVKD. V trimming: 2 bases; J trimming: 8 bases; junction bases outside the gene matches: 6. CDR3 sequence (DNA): TGTGCCATCAGTGAGACAGGGACAGGGAGAGGCTACACCTTC. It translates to CAISETGTGRGYTF.

The CDR3 here is CASSSHRGPPPQHF. DNA for the CDR3: TGTGCCAGTAGTAGCCACAGGGGCCCCCCACCCCAGCATTTT. This chain links TRBV19 with TRBJ1-5; 7 positions match TRBD1. With V trimmed by 4 bases and J by 10 bases, 10 bases remained unmatched. This CDR3 contains 14 residues. CDR1 LNHDA and CDR2 SQIVND come from the germline V gene (reference sequence). Drawing the rest from reference TRBV19 and TRBJ1-5, the complete variable domain is DGGITQSPKYLFRKEGQNVTLSCEQNLNHDAMYWYRQDPGQGLRLIYYSQIVNDFQKGDIAEGYSVSREKKESFPLTVTSAQKNPTAFYLCASSSHRGPPPQHFGDGTRLSIL.

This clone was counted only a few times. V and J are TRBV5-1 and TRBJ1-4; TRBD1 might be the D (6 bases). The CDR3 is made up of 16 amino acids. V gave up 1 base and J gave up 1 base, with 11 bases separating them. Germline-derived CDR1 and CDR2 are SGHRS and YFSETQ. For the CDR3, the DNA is TGCGCCAGCAGCTTGACTCACAGGGTAACTAATGAAAAACTGTTTTTT. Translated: CASSLTHRVTNEKLFF. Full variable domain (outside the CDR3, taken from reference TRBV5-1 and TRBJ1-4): KAGVTQTPRYLIKTRGQQVTLSCSPISGHRSVSWYQQTPGQGLQFLFEYFSETQRNKGNFPGRFSGRQFSNSRSEMNVSTLELGDSALYLCASSLTHRVTNEKLFFGSGTQLSVL.

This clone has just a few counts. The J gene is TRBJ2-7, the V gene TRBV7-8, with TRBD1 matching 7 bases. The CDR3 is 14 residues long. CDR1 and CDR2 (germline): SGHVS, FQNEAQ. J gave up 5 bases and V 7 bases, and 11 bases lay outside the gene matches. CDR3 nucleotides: TGTGCCAGCAAAACGGGACAGATTTTTGACGAGCAGTACTTC. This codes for CASKTGQIFDEQYF. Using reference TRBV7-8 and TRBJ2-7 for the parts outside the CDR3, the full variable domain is GAGVSQSPRYKVAKRGQDVALRCDPISGHVSLFWYQQALGQGPEFLTYFQNEAQLDKSGLPSDRFFAERPEGSVSTLKIQRTQQEDSAVYLCASKTGQIFDEQYFGPGTRLTVT.

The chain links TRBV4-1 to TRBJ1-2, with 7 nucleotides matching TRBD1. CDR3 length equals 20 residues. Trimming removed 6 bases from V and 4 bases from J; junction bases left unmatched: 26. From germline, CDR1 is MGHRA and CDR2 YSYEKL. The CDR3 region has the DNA TGCGCCAGCAGGCACACAGGGGAAAGAGGTACCCCTCTTACTTCCTATGGCTACACCTTC. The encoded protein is CASRHTGERGTPLTSYGYTF.

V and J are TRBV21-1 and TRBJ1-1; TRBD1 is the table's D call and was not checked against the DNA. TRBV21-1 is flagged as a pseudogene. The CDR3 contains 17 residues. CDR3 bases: TGTGCCAGCAGCAAAGAGTTTTTACAGGGTCCAGTGTATGAAGCTTTCTTT. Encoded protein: CASSKEFLQGPVYEAFF.

The CDR3 sequence: CSTYTNEQFF. In DNA, the CDR3 is TGCAGTACATATACAAATGAGCAGTTCTTC. The chain combines TRBV20-1 with TRBJ2-1; D is undetermined. This CDR3 is 10 amino acids long. Looked up from germline, CDR1 is DFQATT and CDR2 is SNEGSKA (reference sequence). V was shortened by 8 bases and J by 7 bases, with 9 bases between the two germline ends.

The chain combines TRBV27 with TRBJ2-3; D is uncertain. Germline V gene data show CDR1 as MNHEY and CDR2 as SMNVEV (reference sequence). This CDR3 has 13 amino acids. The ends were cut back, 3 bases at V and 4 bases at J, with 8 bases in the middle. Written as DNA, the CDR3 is TGTGCCAGCAGTTTCCAGAAATCAGATACGCAGTATTTT. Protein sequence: CASSFQKSDTQYF.

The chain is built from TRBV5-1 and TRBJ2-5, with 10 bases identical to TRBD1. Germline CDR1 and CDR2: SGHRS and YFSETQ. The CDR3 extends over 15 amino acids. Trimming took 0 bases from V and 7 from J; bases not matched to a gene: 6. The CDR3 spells CASSLALTGGGTQYF. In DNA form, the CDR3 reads TGCGCCAGCAGCTTGGCTCTGACAGGGGGCGGGACCCAGTACTTC.

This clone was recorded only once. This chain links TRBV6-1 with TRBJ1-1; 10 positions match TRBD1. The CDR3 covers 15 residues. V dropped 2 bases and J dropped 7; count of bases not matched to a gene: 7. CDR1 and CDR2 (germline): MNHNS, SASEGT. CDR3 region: CASSERGTGAREAFF. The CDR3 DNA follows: TGTGCCAGCAGTGAACGCGGGACAGGGGCTCGTGAAGCTTTCTTT.